Shown below are 18 T cell receptor beta chains from a single sample sequenced in a study of shared clonotypes between healthy human individuals. CD45RO-negative CD8 cells positively selected for CCR7 made up the naive population, which excluded terminally differentiated effector memory CD45RA+ cells. Generated by immunoSEQ multiplex PCR, the TCRdb table keeps only in-frame clones and is missing some. Altogether some 2.1 million clones are present, about 94% being singletons, with the ten largest covering approximately 1.2%. Sequencing used naive CD8+ T cells sorted from blood. Receptors originate from a young man in good health.

Concerning this clone: This same CDR3 is encoded by further DNA sequences in the sample. This chain uses TRBV27 with TRBJ2-7; the D is unclear. Trimming pared 7 bases from V and 3 bases from J, leaving 7 bases between. The CDR3 totals 11 residues. From germline, CDR1 is MNHEY and CDR2 SMNVEV (reference sequence). The CDR3 DNA sequence: TGTGCCAGCACCCACGGCTACGAGCAGTACTTC. The encoded protein is CASTHGYEQYF.

The chain employs TRBV4-1 and TRBJ1-2; D remains unclear. The V end was cut by 4 bases, the J end by 4 bases, with 16 bases between. This CDR3 comprises 15 residues. Germline CDR1 reads MGHRA; CDR2 reads YSYEKL. This chain's CDR3 is CASSPENGVVYGYTF. The DNA for the CDR3 is TGCGCCAGCAGCCCGGAAAACGGGGTTGTCTATGGCTACACCTTC.

On this clone: At the DNA level, this CDR3 is encoded by other sequences in the same sample as well. The genes are TRBV9 and TRBJ1-1, with 8 bases identical to TRBD1. The length of the CDR3 is 14 residues. Per germline, CDR1 SGDLS and CDR2 YYNGEE. The V gene end was trimmed by 3 bases and the J gene end by 2 bases; junction bases not matched to a gene: 3. The CDR3 reads CASSGGQGNTEAFF. For the CDR3, the DNA is TGTGCCAGCAGCGGAGGACAGGGAAACACTGAAGCTTTCTTT.

A remark on this clone: The same CDR3 also results from other DNA sequences found in this sample. The CDR3 sequence is CASSLSPGSYEQYF. In nucleotides, the CDR3 is TGTGCCAGCAGCTTAAGCCCGGGTTCCTACGAGCAGTACTTC. The V gene is TRBV7-2, the J gene TRBJ2-7; no reliable D call. The V gene's germline CDR1 is SGHTA and CDR2 FQGNSA. The CDR3 is 14 residues long. Trimming took off 2 bases at V and 1 base at J, with 9 bases between the two ends.

For this clone: The same CDR3 can be traced to other DNA sequences in this sample. This chain joins TRBV4-1 and TRBJ2-7; D gene unclear. Trimming cost V 3 bases and J 0 bases, with 6 bases left between them. The germline CDR1 and CDR2 sequences are MGHRA and YSYEKL. The CDR3 length is 13 residues. In nucleotides, the CDR3 is TGCGCCAGCAGCCAGGAGAGCTCCTACGAGCAGTACTTC. Its translation is CASSQESSYEQYF.

This chain uses TRBV7-9 with TRBJ2-7; D tentatively reads TRBD1 or TRBD2 (5 bases each). Between the trimmed V and J ends, which lost 1 base and 3 bases, there was a span of 13 bases. The CDR3 runs 15 residues. Germline V CDR1 and CDR2: SEHNR, FQNEAQ (reference sequence). This chain's CDR3 is CASSLGGDWGYEQYF. As DNA, the CDR3 is TGTGCCAGCAGCTTAGGAGGGGATTGGGGCTACGAGCAGTACTTC. Supplemented by reference TRBV7-9 and TRBJ2-7, the full variable domain reads DTGVSQNPRHKITKRGQNVTFRCDPISEHNRLYWYRQTLGQGPEFLTYFQNEAQLEKSRLLSDRFSAERPKGSFSTLEIQRTEQGDSAMYLCASSLGGDWGYEQYFGPGTRLTVT.

The chain recombines TRBV28 with TRBJ2-3; D gene uncertain. Per germline, CDR1 MDHEN and CDR2 SYDVKM. This CDR3 contains 15 residues. The V gene lost 6 bases and the J gene lost 2 bases, with 15 bases spanning the gap. The CDR3 region has the DNA TGTGCCAGCAGGTCCAATAGGAGACTCACAGATACGCAGTATTTT. This gives the protein CASRSNRRLTDTQYF.

V gene TRBV11-2 combines with J gene TRBJ2-5; D ambiguous. Germline-derived CDR1 and CDR2 are SGHAT and FQNNGV. This CDR3 comprises 15 residues. The V and J ends lost 7 bases and 0 bases respectively, with 15 bases between them. CDR3 protein: CASTPTRLDQETQYF. The CDR3 DNA reads TGTGCCAGCACCCCGACTCGGCTGGACCAAGAGACCCAGTACTTC.

The rearrangement uses TRBV4-3 and TRBJ1-1; the D gene is possibly TRBD1 (6 bases). The CDR3 extends over 15 amino acids. The V end lost 1 base, the J end lost 4 bases, and 13 bases lay between the germline ends. Germline V gene lookup returns CDR1 LGHNA and CDR2 YSLEER. The chain's CDR3 is CASSQGVTGGTEAFF. The DNA of the CDR3 is TGCGCCAGCAGCCAAGGGGTGACAGGAGGCACTGAAGCTTTCTTT.

The V gene is TRBV29-1, the J gene TRBJ2-7; 10 positions agree with TRBD1. Germline V lookup: CDR1 SQVTM, CDR2 ANQGSEA. Unmatched junction bases numbered 3, after V lost 4 bases and J lost 3 bases. The CDR3 has 13 amino acids. Here the CDR3 DNA reads TGCAGCGTTGGTCGGGACAGGGGCTACGAGCAGTACTTC. Amino acid sequence: CSVGRDRGYEQYF.

As to this clone: Other DNA sequences from this sample encode an identical CDR3 as well. The chain recombines TRBV30 with TRBJ1-1; a weak D match, TRBD1 (6 bases). Germline-derived CDR1 and CDR2 are GTSNPN and SVGIG (reference sequence). Trimming removed 2 bases from V and 4 bases from J, with 11 bases in between. The CDR3 covers 13 residues. The chain's CDR3 is CAWSTGSGTEAFF. The CDR3 DNA is TGTGCCTGGAGTACAGGGTCTGGCACTGAAGCTTTCTTT. Full variable domain (missing parts from reference TRBV30 and TRBJ1-1): SQTIHQWPATLVQPVGSPLSLECTVEGTSNPNLYWYRQAAGRGLQLLFYSVGIGQISSEVPQNLSASRPQDRQFILSSKKLLLSDSGFYLCAWSTGSGTEAFFGQGTRLTVV.

The chain is built from TRBV28 and TRBJ1-2; 7 bases map to TRBD1. The ends lost 5 bases at V and 4 bases at J; junction bases unmatched: 7. The CDR3 has 14 amino acids. Germline CDR1 reads MDHEN; CDR2 reads SYDVKM. CDR3 protein: CASSEGQSFYGYTF. In DNA form, the CDR3 reads TGTGCCAGCAGTGAGGGACAGTCCTTCTATGGCTACACCTTC.

This chain uses TRBV10-1 with TRBJ2-7; maybe TRBD1 (6 bases). Trimming pared 3 bases from V and 3 bases from J, leaving 12 bases between. CDR1 and CDR2 from the germline V gene are WNHNN and SYGVQD (reference sequence). This CDR3 is 14 amino acids long. CDR3 nucleotides: TGCGCCAGCAGTGACACAGGGAGAGTCTACGAGCAGTACTTC. This sequence encodes CASSDTGRVYEQYF.

As to this clone: The same CDR3 also results from other DNA sequences found in this sample. The CDR3 loop is CASSFDQETQYF. CDR3 bases: TGCGCCAGCAGCTTCGATCAAGAGACCCAGTACTTC. J is TRBJ2-5 and V is TRBV5-1; D is unresolved. Trimming took 2 bases from V and 2 from J, leaving 4 bases between them. This CDR3 has 12 amino acids. Per germline, CDR1 SGHRS and CDR2 YFSETQ.

The chain has TRBV10-1 and TRBJ2-3; 9 positions match TRBD2. The J segment lost 3 bases and the V segment lost 0 bases, leaving 10 bases of the junction unmatched. The CDR3 covers 18 residues. In germline, CDR1 is WNHNN, CDR2 SYGVQD (reference sequence). CDR3 amino acids: CASSESWASGMGTDTQYF. In nucleotides, the CDR3 is TGCGCCAGCAGTGAGTCTTGGGCTAGCGGGATGGGAACAGATACGCAGTATTTT.

This chain links TRBV27 with TRBJ2-7, with D tentatively TRBD1 (7 bases). The CDR3 consists of 15 residues. Germline CDR1 MNHEY, CDR2 SMNVEV (reference sequence). Trimming cost V 4 bases and J 4 bases, with 17 bases left between them. The CDR3 coding sequence is TGTGCCAGCAGTTCATCAGGGGGAGGTGTGTACGAGCAGTACTTC. It codes for CASSSSGGGVYEQYF.

The chain couples TRBV29-1 to TRBJ2-5; 9 nucleotides align to TRBD1. J lost 3 bases, V lost 3 bases, and 5 bases had no gene match. The CDR3 contains 14 residues. Germline V gives CDR1 SQVTM, CDR2 ANQGSEA. This CDR3 is CSVEEGTGKETQYF. CDR3 nucleotides: TGCAGCGTTGAGGAGGGGACAGGGAAAGAGACCCAGTACTTC. Using reference TRBV29-1 and TRBJ2-5 for the parts outside the CDR3, the full variable domain is SAVISQKPSRDICQRGTSLTIQCQVDSQVTMMFWYRQQPGQSLTLIATANQGSEATYESGFVIDKFPISRPNLTFSTLTVSNMSPEDSSIYLCSVEEGTGKETQYFGPGTRLLVL.

This clone was recorded a few times. The rearrangement links TRBV7-9 to TRBJ2-5; D is ambiguous. The CDR3 is made up of 14 amino acids. The germline gives CDR1 SEHNR, CDR2 FQNEAQ (reference sequence). Trimming took 0 bases from V and 3 from J, leaving 8 bases between them. In nucleotides, the CDR3 is TGTGCCAGCAGCTTAGCCCAGAGAGAAGAGACCCAGTACTTC. Protein: CASSLAQREETQYF. The complete variable domain, with remaining parts taken from reference TRBV7-9 and TRBJ2-5, reads DTGVSQNPRHKITKRGQNVTFRCDPISEHNRLYWYRQTLGQGPEFLTYFQNEAQLEKSRLLSDRFSAERPKGSFSTLEIQRTEQGDSAMYLCASSLAQREETQYFGPGTRLLVL.